This T cell receptor (beta chain) was identified in a study of low-dose radiotherapy and immunotherapy resistance in tumors. Study in general: On an every-two-weeks schedule, patients received intravenous nivolumab 240 mg, along with ipilimumab 1 mg/kg every six weeks. Aspirin was taken orally at 300 mg daily by patients, and this continued for four cycles from cycle 1 day 1.

V gave up 0 bases and J gave up 2 bases; unmatched junction bases: 5. Germline CDR1 and CDR2: MRHNA and SNTAGT. The CDR3 is made up of 16 amino acids. First-strand cDNA used TRAV- and TRBV-specific primers, covering alpha and beta chains. A constant-region primer paired with the V-primer adapter amplified TCRs over about 18 PCR cycles. MiXCR, run by TCRdb on the reads, gives a single entry per CDR3 protein. Of about 58,000 distinct CDR3 sequences in the sample, about 25% were seen once. This clonotype was counted many times. Time point denoted: after trial treatment. Stated treatment: LDRT plus nivolumab, ipilimumab, low-dose cyclophosphamide and aspirin (RACIN trial). Advanced solid tumors lacking tumor-infiltrating lymphocytes characterized eligible patients.

The chain uses TRBV6-4 and TRBJ2-3; 7 bases agree with TRBD2. This material consisted of PBMCs, taken after low-dose radiotherapy plus immunotherapy. The sequence was obtained from a male donor with prostate cancer. CDR3 DNA sequence: TGTGCCAGCAGTGACTCCCCAGCGGGATACACAGATACGCAGTATTTT. Amino acids: CASSDSPAGYTDTQYF.